One T cell receptor (beta chain) is described in this entry. Per germline, CDR1 SEHNR and CDR2 FQNEAQ (reference sequence). With V trimmed by 2 bases and J by 3 bases, 5 bases remained unmatched. This CDR3 is 16 amino acids long. The data belong to a study of blood T cell repertoires in COVID-19. Recruits, aged roughly 18 to 89 years, lived in 20 to 30 US areas. Sequencing was performed with immunoSEQ multiplex PCR; in TCRdb, only in-frame clones are kept and a portion is missing. The repertoire holds 200,000 to 250,000 clones, with around four fifths as singletons. V gene TRBV7-9 combines with J gene TRBJ2-3; TRBD2 agrees at 10 bases. Specimen: PBMCs or T cells enriched from blood (not recorded which). The sequence was obtained from a woman aged 45-60 years who had been exposed to COVID-19. CDR3 coding DNA: TGTGCCAGCAGCTTATGGTCTAGCGGGGGAACAGATACGCAGTATTTT. Residues: CASSLWSSGGTDTQYF.